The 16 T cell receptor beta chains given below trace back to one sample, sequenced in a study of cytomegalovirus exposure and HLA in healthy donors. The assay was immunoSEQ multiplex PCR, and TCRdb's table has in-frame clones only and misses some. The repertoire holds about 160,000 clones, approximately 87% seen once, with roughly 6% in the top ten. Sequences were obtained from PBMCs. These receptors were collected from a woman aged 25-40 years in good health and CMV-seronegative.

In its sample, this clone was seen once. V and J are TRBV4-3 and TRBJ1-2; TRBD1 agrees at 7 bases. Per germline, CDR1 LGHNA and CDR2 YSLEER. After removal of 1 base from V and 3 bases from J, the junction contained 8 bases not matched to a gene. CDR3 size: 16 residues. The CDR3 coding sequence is TGCGCCAGCAGCCAAGCAGATGCCAGGGGGGACTATGGCTACACCTTC. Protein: CASSQADARGDYGYTF.

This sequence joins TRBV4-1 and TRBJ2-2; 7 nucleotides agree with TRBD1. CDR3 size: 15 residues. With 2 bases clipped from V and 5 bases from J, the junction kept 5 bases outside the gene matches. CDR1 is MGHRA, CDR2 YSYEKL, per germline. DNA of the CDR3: TGCGCCAGCAGCCAAAACCCCAGGGGGACCGGGGAGCTGTTTTTT. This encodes CASSQNPRGTGELFF.

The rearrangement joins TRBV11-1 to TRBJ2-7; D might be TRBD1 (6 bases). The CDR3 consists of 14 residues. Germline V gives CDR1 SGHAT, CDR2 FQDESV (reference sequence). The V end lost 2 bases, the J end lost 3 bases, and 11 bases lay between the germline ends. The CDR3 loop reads CASSLRDTFYEQYF. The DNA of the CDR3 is TGTGCCAGCAGCTTAAGGGACACCTTCTACGAGCAGTACTTC.

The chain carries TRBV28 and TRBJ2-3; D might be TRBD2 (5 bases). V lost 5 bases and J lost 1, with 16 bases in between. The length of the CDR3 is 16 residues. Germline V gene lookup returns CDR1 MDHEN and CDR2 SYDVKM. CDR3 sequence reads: CASSPKLSGGTDTQYF. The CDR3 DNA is TGTGCCAGCAGTCCCAAACTCTCCGGGGGCACAGATACGCAGTATTTT.

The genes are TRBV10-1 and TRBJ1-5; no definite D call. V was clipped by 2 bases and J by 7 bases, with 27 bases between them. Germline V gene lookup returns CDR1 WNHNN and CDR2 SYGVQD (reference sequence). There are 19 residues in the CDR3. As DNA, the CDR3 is TGCGCCAGCAGTGAGCCAATGCCCCGAAACCGGGTCAAATTACAGCCCCAGCATTTT. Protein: CASSEPMPRNRVKLQPQHF.

DNA for the CDR3: TGTGCCAGCAGTGATTTCTTTAGACTAGCGGGGAACACCGGGGAGCTGTTTTTT. It encodes CASSDFFRLAGNTGELFF. The rearrangement joins TRBV6-1 to TRBJ2-2; 10 nucleotides match TRBD2. V lost 3 bases and J lost 1; bases outside the gene matches: 8. Germline values: CDR1 MNHNS, CDR2 SASEGT. The CDR3 length is 18 residues.

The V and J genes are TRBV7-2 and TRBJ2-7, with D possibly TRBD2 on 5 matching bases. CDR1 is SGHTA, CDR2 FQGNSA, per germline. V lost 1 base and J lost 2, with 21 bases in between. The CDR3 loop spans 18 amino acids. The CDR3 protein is CASSLDVYSGRPTYEQYF. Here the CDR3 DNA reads TGTGCCAGCAGCTTAGATGTTTATAGTGGGAGACCGACCTACGAGCAGTACTTC.

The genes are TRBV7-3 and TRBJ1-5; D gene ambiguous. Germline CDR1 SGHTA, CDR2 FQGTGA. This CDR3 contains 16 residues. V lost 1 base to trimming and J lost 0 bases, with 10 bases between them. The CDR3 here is CASSLKHEYSNQPQHF. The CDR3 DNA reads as TGTGCCAGCAGCTTAAAACATGAGTATAGCAATCAGCCCCAGCATTTT.

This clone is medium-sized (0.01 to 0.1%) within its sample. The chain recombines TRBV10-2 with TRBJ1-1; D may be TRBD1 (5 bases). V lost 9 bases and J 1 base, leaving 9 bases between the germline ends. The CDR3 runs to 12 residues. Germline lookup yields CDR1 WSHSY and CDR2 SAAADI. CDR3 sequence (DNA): TGCGCCAGTAGACAGACGAACACTGAAGCTTTCTTT. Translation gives CASRQTNTEAFF.

The CDR3: CASSLYPLAGGPHEQYF. The CDR3 DNA reads as TGTGCCAGCAGCTTATACCCCCTAGCGGGGGGGCCACACGAGCAGTACTTC. V usage is TRBV13 and J usage is TRBJ2-7; 12 nucleotides line up with TRBD2. The trim removed 2 bases at V and 5 bases at J, leaving 10 bases unmatched. Looked up from germline, CDR1 is PRHDT and CDR2 is FYEKMQ (reference sequence). The CDR3 is made up of 17 amino acids.

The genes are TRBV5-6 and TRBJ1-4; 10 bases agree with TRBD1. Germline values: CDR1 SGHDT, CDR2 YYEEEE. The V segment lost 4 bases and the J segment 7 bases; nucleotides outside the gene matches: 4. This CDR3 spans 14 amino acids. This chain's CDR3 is CASSKTGGLEKLFF. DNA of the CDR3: TGTGCCAGCAGCAAGACAGGGGGCCTTGAAAAACTGTTTTTT.

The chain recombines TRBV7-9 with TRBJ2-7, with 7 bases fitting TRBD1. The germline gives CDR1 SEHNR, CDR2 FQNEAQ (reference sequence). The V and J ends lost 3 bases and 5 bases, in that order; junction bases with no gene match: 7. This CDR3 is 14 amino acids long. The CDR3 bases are TGTGCCAGCAGCTTTGGGACAGCAGTGGACGAGCAGTACTTC. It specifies CASSFGTAVDEQYF.

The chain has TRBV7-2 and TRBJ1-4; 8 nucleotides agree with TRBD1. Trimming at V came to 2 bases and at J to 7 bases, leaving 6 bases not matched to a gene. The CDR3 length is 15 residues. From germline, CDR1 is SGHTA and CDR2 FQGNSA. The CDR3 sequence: CASSLSAGGVEKLFF. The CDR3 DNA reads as TGTGCCAGCAGCTTATCTGCAGGGGGCGTTGAAAAACTGTTTTTT.

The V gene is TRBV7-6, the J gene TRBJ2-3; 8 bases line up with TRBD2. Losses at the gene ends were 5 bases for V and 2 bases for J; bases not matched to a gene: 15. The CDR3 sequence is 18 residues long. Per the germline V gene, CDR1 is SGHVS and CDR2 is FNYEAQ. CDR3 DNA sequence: TGTGCCAGCAGCCCTTTTAACCCTCGGGAGGGGATCACAGATACGCAGTATTTT. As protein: CASSPFNPREGITDTQYF.

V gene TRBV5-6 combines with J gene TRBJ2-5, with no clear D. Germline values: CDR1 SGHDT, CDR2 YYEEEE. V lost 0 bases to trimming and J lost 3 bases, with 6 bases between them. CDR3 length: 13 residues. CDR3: CASSLARKETQYF. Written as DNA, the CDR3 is TGTGCCAGCAGCTTGGCGAGGAAAGAGACCCAGTACTTC.

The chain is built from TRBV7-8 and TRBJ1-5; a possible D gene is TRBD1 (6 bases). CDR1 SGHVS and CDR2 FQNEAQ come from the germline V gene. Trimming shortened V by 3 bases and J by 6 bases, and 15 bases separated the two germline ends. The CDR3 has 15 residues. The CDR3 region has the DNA TGTGCCAGCAGCTTCCACAGGGAGGCGACTCAGCCCCAGCATTTT. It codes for CASSFHREATQPQHF.